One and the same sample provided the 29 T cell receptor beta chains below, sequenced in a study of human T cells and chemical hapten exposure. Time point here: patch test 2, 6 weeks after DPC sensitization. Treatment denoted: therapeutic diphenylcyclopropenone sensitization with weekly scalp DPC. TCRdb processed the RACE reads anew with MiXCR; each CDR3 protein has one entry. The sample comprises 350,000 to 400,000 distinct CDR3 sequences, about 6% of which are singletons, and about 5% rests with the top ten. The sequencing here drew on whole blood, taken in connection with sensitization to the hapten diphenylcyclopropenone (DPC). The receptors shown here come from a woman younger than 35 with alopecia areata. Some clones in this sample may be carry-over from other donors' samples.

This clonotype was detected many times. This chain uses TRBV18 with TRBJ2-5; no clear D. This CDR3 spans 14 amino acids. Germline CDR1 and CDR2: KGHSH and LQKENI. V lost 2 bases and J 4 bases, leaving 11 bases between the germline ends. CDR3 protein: CASSPSNSRETQYF. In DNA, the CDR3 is TGTGCCAGCTCACCAAGCAACAGCAGAGAGACCCAGTACTTC.

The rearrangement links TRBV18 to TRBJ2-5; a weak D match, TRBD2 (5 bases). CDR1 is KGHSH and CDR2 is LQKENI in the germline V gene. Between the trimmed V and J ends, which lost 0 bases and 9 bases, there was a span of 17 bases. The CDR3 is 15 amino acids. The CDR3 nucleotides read TGTGCCAGCTCACCACCTCCCGGGTCCGGAGGAGCCCAGTACTTC. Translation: CASSPPPGSGGAQYF.

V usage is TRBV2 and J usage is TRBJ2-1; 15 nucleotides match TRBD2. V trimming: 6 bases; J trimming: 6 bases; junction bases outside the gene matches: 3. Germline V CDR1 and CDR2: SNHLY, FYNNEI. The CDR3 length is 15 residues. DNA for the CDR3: TGTGCCAGCAGGGGACTAGCGGGGGGAGGCAATGAGCAGTTCTTC. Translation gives CASRGLAGGGNEQFF.

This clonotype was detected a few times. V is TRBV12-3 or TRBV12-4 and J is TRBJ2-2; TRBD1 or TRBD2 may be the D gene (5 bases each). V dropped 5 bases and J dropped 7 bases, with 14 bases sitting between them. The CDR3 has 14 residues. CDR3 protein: CASSPGTLDGELFF. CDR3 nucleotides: TGTGCCAGCAGTCCTGGGACCCTAGACGGGGAGCTGTTTTTT.

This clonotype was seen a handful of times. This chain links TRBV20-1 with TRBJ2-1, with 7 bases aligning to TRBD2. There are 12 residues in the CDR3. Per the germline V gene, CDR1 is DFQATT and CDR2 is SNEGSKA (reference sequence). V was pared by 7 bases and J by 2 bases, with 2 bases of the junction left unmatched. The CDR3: CSGAGTYNEQFF. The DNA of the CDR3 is TGCAGTGGAGCGGGGACCTACAATGAGCAGTTCTTC.

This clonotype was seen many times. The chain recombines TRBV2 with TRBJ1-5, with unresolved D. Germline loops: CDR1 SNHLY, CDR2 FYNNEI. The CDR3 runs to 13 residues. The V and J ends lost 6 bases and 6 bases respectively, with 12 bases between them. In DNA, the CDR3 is TGTGCCAGCAGGCAGATGTTGGCTCAGCCCCAGCATTTT. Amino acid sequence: CASRQMLAQPQHF.

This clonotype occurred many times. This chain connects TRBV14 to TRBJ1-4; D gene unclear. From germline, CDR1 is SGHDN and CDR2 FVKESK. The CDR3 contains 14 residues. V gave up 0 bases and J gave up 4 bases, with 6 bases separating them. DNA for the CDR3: TGTGCCAGCAGCCAAGAACAGTTTAATGAAAAACTGTTTTTT. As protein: CASSQEQFNEKLFF.

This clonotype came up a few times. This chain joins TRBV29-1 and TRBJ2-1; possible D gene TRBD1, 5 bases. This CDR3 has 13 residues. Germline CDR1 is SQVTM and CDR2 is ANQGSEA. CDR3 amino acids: CAGLSRQYNEQFF. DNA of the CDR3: TGCGCAGGGTTGAGTCGGCAGTACAATGAGCAGTTCTTC.

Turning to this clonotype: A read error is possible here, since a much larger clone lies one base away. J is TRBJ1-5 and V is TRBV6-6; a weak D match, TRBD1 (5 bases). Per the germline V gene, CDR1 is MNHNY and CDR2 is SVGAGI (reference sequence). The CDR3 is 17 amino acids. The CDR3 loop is CVSSIVMTRDSNQPQHF. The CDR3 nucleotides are TGTGTCAGCAGCATCGTCATGACAAGGGACTCCAATCAGCCCCAGCATTTT.

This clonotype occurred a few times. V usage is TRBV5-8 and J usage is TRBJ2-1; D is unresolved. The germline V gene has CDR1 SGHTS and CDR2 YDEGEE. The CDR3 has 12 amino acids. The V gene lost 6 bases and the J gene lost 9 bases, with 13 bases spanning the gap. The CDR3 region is CASTPFQSEQFF. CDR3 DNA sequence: TGTGCCAGCACCCCCTTCCAGAGTGAGCAGTTCTTC. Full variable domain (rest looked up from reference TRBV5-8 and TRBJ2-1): EAGVTQSPTHLIKTRGQQATLRCSPISGHTSVYWYQQALGLGLQFLLWYDEGEERNRGNFPPRFSGRQFPNYSSELNVNALELEDSALYLCASTPFQSEQFFGPGTRLTVL.

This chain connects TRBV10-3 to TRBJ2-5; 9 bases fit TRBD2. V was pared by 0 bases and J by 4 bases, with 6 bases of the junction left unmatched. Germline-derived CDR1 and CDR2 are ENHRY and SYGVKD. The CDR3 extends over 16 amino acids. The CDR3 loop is CAISESGLAKGETQYF. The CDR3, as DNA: TGTGCCATCAGTGAGTCGGGACTAGCTAAAGGAGAGACCCAGTACTTC.

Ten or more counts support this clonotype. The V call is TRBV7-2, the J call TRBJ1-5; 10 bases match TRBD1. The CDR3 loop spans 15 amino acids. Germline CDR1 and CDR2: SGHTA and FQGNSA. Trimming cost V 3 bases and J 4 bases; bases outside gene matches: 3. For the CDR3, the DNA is TGTGCCAGCAGCTTGACAGGGGGCTGGAATCAGCCCCAGCATTTT. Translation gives CASSLTGGWNQPQHF.

The DNA of the CDR3 is TGCAGTGCTAGAGATCCCGGGGGGAAATCCTACAATGAGCAGTTCTTC. It specifies CSARDPGGKSYNEQFF. The genes are TRBV20-1 and TRBJ2-1, with TRBD2 identical over 7 bases. CDR3 size: 16 residues. Germline trimming cut 0 bases from V and 1 base from J; bases unmatched to any gene: 6. CDR1 DFQATT and CDR2 SNEGSKA come from the germline V gene (reference sequence).

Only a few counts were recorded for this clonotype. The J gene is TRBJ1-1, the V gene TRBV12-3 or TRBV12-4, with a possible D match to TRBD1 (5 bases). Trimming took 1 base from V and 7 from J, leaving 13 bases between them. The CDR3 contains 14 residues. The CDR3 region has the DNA TGTGCCAGCAGTTTAGAGGCAGGGAGTAGTGAAGCTTTCTTT. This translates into CASSLEAGSSEAFF.

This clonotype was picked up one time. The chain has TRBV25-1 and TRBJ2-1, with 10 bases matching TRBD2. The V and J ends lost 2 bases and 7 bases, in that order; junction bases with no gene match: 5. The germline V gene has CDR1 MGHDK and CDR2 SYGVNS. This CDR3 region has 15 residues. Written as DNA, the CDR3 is TGTGCCAGCAGTGAACTAGCGGGGGCCGGAAATGAGCAGTTCTTC. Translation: CASSELAGAGNEQFF.

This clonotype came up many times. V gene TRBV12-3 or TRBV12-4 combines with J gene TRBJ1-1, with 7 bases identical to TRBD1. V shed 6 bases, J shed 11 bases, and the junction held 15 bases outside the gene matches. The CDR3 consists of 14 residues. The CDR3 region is CASSRAQGLLGAFF. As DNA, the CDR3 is TGTGCCAGCAGCAGAGCACAGGGGCTCCTTGGGGCTTTCTTT.

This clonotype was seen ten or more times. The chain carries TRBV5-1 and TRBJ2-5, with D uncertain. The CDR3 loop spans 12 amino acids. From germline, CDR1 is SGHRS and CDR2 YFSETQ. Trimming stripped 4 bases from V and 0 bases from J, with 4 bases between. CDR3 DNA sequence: TGCGCCAGCAGCATCGACCAAGAGACCCAGTACTTC. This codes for CASSIDQETQYF.

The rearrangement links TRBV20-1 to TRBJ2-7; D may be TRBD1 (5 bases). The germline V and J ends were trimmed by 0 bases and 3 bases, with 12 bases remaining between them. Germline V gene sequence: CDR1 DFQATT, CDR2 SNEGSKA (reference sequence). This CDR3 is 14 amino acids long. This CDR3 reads CSARDRQGRYEQYF. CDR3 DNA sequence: TGCAGTGCTAGAGATCGCCAGGGTCGCTACGAGCAGTACTTC.

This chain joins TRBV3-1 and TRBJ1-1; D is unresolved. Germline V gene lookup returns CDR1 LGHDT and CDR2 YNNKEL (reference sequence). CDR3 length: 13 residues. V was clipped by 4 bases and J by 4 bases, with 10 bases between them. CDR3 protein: CASSLTLTTEAFF. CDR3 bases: TGTGCCAGCAGCCTCACCCTCACCACTGAAGCTTTCTTT.

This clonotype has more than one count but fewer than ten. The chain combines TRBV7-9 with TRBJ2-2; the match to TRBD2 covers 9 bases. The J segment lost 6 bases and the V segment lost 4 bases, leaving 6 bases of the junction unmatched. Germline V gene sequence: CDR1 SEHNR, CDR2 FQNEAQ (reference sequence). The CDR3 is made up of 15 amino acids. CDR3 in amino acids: CASSYSGGLAGELFF. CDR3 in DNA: TGTGCCAGCAGCTATAGCGGGGGCCTCGCCGGGGAGCTGTTTTTT.

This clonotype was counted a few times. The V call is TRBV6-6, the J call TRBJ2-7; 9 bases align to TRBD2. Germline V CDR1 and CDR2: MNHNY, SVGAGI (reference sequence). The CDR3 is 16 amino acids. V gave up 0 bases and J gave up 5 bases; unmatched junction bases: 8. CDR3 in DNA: TGTGCCAGCAGTTACTCTGCCGCGGGGGGGCGGGACGAGCAGTACTTC. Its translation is CASSYSAAGGRDEQYF.

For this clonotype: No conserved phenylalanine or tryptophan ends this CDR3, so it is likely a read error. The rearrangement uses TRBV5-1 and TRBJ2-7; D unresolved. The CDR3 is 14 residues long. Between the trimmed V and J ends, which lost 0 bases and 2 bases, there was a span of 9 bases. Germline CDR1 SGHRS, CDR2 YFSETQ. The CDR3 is CASSLGRQAYEQYL. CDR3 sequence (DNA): TGCGCCAGCAGCTTGGGGAGACAAGCCTACGAGCAGTACCTC.

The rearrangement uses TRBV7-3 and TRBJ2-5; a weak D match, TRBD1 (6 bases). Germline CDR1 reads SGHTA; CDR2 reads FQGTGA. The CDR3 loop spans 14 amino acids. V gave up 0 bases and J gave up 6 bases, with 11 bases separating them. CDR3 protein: CASSLTGGAQTQYF. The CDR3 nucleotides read TGTGCCAGCAGCTTAACAGGGGGTGCACAGACCCAGTACTTC.

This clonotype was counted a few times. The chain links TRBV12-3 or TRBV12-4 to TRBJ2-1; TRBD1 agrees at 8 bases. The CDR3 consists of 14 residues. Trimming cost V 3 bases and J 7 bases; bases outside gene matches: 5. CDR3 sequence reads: CASSFPDRVNEQFF. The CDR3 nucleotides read TGTGCCAGCAGTTTTCCGGACAGGGTAAATGAGCAGTTCTTC.

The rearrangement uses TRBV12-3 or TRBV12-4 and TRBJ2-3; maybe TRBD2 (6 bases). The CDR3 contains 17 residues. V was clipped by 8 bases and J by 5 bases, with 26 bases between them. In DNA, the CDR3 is TGTGCCAGCCGGTCCTGGGAAGGTGAGGGAGGTGGAGATACGCAGTATTTT. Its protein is CASRSWEGEGGGDTQYF.

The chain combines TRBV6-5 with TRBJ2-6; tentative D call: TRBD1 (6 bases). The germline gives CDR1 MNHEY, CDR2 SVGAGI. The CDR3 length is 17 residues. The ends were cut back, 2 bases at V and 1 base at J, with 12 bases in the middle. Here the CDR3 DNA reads TGTGCCAGCAGTTACGGGGCCACAGGGTCTGGGGCCAACGTCCTGACTTTC. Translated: CASSYGATGSGANVLTF.

CDR3 in amino acids: CASSPKNTEAFF. The CDR3 nucleotides are TGTGCCAGCTCACCAAAGAACACTGAAGCTTTCTTT. The chain uses TRBV18 and TRBJ1-1; D ambiguous. V lost 2 bases and J 1 base, leaving 2 bases between the germline ends. The CDR3 extends over 12 amino acids. In germline, CDR1 is KGHSH, CDR2 LQKENI.

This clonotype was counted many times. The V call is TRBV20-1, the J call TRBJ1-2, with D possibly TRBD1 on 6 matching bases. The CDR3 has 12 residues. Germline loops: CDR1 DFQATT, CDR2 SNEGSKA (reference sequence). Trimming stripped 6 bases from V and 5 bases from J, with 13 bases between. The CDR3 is CSALVGQYGYTF. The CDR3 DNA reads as TGCAGTGCCTTAGTCGGACAGTATGGCTACACCTTC.

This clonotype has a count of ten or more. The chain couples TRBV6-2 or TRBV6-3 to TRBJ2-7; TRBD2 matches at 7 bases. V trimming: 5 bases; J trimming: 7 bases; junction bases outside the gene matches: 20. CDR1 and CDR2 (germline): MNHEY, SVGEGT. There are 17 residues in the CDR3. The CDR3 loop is CASSNLGLGAGLREQYF. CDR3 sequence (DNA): TGTGCCAGCAGTAACCTGGGGCTCGGAGCGGGGCTGAGGGAGCAGTACTTC.